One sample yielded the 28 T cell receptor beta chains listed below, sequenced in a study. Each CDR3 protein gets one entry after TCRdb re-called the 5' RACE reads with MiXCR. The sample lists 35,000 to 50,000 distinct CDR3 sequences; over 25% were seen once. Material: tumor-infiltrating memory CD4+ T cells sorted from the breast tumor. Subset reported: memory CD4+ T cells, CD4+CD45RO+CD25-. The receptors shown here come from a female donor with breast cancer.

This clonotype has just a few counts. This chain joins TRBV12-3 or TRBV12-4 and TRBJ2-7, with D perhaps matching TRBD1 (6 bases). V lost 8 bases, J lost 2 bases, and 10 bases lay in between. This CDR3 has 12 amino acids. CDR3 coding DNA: TGTGCCAGCGGGGGACACCCCTACGAGCAGTACTTC. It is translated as CASGGHPYEQYF.

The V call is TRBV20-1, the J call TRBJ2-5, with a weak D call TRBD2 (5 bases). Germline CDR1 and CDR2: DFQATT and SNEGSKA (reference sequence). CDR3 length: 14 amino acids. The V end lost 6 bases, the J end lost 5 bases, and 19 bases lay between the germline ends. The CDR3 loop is CSAGVMGSGETQYF. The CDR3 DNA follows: TGCAGTGCCGGGGTAATGGGTTCCGGGGAGACCCAGTACTTC.

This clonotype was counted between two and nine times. The CDR3 nucleotides read TGTGCCAGCAATGGGAACACCGGGGAGCTGTTTTTT. Protein product: CASNGNTGELFF. The chain is built from TRBV2 and TRBJ2-2; D gene unclear. The ends were cut back, 7 bases at V and 1 base at J, with 4 bases in the middle. The CDR3 sequence is 12 residues long. Germline loops: CDR1 SNHLY, CDR2 FYNNEI.

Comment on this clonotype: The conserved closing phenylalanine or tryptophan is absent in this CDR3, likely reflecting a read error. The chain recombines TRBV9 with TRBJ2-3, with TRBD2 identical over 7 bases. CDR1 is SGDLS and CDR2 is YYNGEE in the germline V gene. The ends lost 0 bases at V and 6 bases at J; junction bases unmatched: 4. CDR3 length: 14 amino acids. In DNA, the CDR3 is TGTGCCAGCAGCGTAGTGGTGGGGGGGGATACGCAGTATGTT. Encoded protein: CASSVVVGGDTQYV.

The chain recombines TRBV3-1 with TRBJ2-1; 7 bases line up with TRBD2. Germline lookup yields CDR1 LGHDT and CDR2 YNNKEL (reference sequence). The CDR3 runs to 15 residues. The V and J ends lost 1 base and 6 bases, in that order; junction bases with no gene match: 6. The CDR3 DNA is TGTGCCAGCAGCCAAGGGACTAGGACCGGCAATGAGCAGTTCTTC. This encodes CASSQGTRTGNEQFF.

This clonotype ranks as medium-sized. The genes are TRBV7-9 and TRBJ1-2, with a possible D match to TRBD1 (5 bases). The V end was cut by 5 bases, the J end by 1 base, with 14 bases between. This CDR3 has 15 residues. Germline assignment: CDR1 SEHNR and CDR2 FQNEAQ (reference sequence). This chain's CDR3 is CASSETAPVNYGYTF. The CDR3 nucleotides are TGTGCCAGCAGCGAGACAGCTCCGGTTAACTATGGCTACACCTTC. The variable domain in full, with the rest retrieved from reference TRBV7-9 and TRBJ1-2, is DTGVSQNPRHKITKRGQNVTFRCDPISEHNRLYWYRQTLGQGPEFLTYFQNEAQLEKSRLLSDRFSAERPKGSFSTLEIQRTEQGDSAMYLCASSETAPVNYGYTFGSGTRLTVV.

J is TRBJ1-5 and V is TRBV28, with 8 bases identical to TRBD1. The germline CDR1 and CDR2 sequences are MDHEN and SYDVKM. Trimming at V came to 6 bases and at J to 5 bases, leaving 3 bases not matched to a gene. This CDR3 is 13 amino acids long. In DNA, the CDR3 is TGTGCCAGCAGGGTGGACAGGGATCAGCCCCAGCATTTT. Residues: CASRVDRDQPQHF.

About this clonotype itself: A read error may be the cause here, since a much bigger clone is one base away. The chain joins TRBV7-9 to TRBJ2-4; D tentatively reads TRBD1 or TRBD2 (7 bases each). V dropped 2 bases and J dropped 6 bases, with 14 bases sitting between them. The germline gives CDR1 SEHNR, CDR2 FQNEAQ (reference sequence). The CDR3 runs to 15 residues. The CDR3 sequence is CASSLWAGGGNIQYF. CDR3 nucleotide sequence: TGTGCCAGCAGCTTATGGGCAGGGGGGGGAAACATTCAGTACTTC.

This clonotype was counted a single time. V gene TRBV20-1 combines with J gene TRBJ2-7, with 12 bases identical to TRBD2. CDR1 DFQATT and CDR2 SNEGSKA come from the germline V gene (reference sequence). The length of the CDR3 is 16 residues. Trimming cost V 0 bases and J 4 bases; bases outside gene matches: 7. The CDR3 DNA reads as TGCAGTGCTAGAGATAGGACTAGCGGGGATCCGTACGAGCAGTACTTC. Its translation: CSARDRTSGDPYEQYF.

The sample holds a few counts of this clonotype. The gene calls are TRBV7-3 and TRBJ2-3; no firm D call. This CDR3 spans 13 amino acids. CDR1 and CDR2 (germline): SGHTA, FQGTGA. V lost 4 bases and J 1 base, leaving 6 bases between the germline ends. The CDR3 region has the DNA TGTGCCAGCAGCTCCATCGGCACAGATACGCAGTATTTT. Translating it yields CASSSIGTDTQYF.

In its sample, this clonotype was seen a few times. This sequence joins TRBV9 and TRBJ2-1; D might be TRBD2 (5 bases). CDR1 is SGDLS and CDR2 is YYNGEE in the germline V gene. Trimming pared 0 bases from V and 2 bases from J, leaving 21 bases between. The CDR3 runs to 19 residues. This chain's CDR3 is CASSVDPNVFAGAYNEQFF. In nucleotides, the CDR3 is TGTGCCAGCAGCGTAGACCCCAACGTCTTCGCGGGCGCCTACAATGAGCAGTTCTTC.

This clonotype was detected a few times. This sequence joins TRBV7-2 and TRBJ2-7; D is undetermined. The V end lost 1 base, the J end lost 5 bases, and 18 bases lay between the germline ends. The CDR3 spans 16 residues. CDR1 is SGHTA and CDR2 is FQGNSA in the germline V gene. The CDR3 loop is CASSLVSSGLLNEQYF. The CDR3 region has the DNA TGTGCCAGCAGCTTAGTAAGCTCAGGCCTGCTTAACGAGCAGTACTTC.

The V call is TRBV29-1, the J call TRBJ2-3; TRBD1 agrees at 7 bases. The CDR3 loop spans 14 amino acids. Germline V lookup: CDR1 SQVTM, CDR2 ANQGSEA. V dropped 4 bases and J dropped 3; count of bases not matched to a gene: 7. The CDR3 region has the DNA TGCAGCGTTGGATGGCAGGGGGTGACAGATACGCAGTATTTT. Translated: CSVGWQGVTDTQYF.

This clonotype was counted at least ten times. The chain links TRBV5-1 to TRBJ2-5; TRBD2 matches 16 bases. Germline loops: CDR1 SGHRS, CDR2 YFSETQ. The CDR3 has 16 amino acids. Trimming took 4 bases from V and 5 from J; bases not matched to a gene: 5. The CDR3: CASSRGTSGGAETQYF. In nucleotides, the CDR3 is TGCGCCAGCAGCAGAGGGACTAGCGGGGGGGCGGAGACCCAGTACTTC.

CDR3 DNA sequence: TGTGCCAGCAGCCAAGGAGGGGGCGACCTCTCCTACGAGCAGTACTTC. As protein: CASSQGGGDLSYEQYF. This chain uses TRBV4-2 with TRBJ2-7, with 7 bases fitting TRBD1. The V gene end was trimmed by 1 base and the J gene end by 0 bases; junction bases not matched to a gene: 6. The CDR3 extends over 16 amino acids. CDR1 and CDR2 (germline): LGHNA, YNFKEQ.

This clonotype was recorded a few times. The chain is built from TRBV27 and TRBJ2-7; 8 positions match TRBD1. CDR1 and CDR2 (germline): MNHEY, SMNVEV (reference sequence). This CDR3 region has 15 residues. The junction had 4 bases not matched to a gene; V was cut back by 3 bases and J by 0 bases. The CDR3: CASSFWDRSSYEQYF. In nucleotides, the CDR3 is TGTGCCAGCAGTTTTTGGGACAGGAGCTCCTACGAGCAGTACTTC.

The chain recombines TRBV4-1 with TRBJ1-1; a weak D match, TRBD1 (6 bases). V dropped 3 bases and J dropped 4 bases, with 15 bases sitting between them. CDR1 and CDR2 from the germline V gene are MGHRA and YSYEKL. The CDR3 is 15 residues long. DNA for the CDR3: TGCGCCAGCAGCCATCGGAGGGGGGTCGGCACTGAAGCTTTCTTT. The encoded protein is CASSHRRGVGTEAFF.

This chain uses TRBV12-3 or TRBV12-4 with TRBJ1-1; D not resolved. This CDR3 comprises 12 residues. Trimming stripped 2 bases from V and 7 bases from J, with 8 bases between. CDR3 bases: TGTGCCAGCAGTTTAAATGGCGGTGAAGCTTTCTTT. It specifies CASSLNGGEAFF.

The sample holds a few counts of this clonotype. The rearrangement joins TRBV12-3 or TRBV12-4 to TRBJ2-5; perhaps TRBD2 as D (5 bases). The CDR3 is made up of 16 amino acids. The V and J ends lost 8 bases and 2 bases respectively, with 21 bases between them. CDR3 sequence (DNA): TGTGCCAGCCGATACGGGCCCGGGAACGGACAAGAGACCCAGTACTTC. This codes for CASRYGPGNGQETQYF.

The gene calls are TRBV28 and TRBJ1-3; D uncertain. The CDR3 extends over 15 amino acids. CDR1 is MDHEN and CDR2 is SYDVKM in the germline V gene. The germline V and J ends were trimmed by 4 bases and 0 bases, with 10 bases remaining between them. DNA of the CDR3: TGTGCCAGCAGTTCGGGGTCCAACTCTGGAAACACCATATATTTT. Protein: CASSSGSNSGNTIYF.

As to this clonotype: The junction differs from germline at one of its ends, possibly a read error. CDR3 residues: CACSLQSSYEQYF. The DNA of the CDR3 is TGCGCCTGCAGCTTACAGAGTTCCTACGAGCAGTACTTC. V and J are TRBV5-1 and TRBJ2-7, with D unclear. The CDR3 length is 13 residues. Germline values: CDR1 SGHRS, CDR2 YFSETQ.

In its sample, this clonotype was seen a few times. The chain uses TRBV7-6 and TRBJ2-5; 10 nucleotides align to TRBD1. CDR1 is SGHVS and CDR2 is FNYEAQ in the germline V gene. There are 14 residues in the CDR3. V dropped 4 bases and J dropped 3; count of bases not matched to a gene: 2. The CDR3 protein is CASSSGQGEETQYF. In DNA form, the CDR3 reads TGTGCCAGCAGCTCCGGACAGGGGGAAGAGACCCAGTACTTC.

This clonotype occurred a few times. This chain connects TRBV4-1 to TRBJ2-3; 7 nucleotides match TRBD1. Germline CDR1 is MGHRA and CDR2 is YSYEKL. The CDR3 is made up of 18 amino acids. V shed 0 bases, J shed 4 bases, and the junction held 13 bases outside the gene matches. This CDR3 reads CASSQEPPPRQGADTQYF. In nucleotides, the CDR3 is TGCGCCAGCAGCCAAGAGCCCCCACCAAGACAGGGCGCAGATACGCAGTATTTT.

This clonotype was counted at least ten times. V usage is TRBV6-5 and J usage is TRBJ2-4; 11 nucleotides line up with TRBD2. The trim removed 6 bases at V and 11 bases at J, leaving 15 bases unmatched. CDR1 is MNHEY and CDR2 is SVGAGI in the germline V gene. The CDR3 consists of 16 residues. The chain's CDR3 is CASSPSSGGGTVVQYF. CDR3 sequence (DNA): TGTGCCAGCAGCCCTAGTAGCGGGGGGGGAACGGTGGTTCAGTACTTC.

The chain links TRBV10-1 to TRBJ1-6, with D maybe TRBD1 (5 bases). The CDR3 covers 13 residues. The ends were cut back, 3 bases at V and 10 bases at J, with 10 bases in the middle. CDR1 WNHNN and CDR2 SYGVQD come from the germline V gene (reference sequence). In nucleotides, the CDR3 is TGCGCCAGCAGTGAAGGGGCCGGATCACCCCTCCACTTT. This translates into CASSEGAGSPLHF.

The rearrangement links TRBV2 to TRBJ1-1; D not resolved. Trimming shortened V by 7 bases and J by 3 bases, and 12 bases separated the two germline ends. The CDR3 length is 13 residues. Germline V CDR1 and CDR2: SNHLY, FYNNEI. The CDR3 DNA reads TGTGCCAGCAAAGTTGGGCTCGACACTGAAGCTTTCTTT. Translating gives CASKVGLDTEAFF.

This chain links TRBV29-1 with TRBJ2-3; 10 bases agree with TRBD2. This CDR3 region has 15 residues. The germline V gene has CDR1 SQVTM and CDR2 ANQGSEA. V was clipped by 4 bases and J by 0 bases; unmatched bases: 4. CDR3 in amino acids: CSVAGTSESTDTQYF. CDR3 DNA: TGCAGCGTTGCTGGGACTAGCGAAAGCACAGATACGCAGTATTTT.

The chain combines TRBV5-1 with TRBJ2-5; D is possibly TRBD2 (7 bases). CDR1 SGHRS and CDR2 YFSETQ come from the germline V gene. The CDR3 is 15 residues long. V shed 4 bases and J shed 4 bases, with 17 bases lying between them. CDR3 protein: CASSPAGAVGETQYF. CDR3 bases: TGCGCCAGCAGCCCGGCGGGGGCGGTAGGAGAGACCCAGTACTTC.